This T cell receptor (beta chain) appears in the sequencing data of a study of T-cell reconstitution after alpha-beta-depleted transplantation in children. Study findings and constraints: From surviving recipient T cells and thymic progenitors came the high day-60 TCRbeta diversity observed in some patients. Most T-cell counts and diversity one year after the transplant came from T cells that were newly produced.

This clonotype was detected only a few times. Its antigen is currently unknown. The TCRbeta library was prepared with unique molecular identifiers. TCRdb independently ran MiXCR on the PCR reads; one entry per CDR3 protein. The table shows 250,000 to 400,000 distinct CDR3 sequences, with 23% occurring only once. In germline, CDR1 is MGHRA, CDR2 YSYEKL. V was clipped by 4 bases and J by 0 bases, with 13 bases between them. The CDR3 length is 16 residues. The chain joins TRBV4-1 to TRBJ1-5, with D uncertain. The clonotype was recovered from a male patient younger than 18 who had a stem cell transplant for acute lymphoblastic leukemia, so the T cells may come from the graft donor. The sequences come from PBMCs, mostly from graft donor cells, collected 180 days after TCRalphabeta/CD19-depleted stem cell transplant. CDR3 DNA: TGCGCCAGCAGCCTCCACCCACCTCGTAGCAATCAGCCCCAGCATTTT. The encoded protein is CASSLHPPRSNQPQHF.